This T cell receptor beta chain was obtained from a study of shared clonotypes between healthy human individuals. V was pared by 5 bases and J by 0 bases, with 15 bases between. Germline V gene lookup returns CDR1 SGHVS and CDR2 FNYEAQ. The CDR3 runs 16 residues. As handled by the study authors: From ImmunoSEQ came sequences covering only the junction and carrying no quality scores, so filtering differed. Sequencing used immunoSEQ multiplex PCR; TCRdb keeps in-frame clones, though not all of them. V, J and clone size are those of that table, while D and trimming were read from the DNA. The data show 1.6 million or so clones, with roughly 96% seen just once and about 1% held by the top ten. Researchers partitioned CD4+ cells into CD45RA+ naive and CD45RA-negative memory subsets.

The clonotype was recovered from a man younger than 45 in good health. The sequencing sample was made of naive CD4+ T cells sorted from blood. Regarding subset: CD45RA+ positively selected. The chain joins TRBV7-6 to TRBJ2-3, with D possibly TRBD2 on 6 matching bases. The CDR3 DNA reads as TGTGCCAGCAGCCCGCTAGGGAGCGGGAGCACAGATACGCAGTATTTT. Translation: CASSPLGSGSTDTQYF.